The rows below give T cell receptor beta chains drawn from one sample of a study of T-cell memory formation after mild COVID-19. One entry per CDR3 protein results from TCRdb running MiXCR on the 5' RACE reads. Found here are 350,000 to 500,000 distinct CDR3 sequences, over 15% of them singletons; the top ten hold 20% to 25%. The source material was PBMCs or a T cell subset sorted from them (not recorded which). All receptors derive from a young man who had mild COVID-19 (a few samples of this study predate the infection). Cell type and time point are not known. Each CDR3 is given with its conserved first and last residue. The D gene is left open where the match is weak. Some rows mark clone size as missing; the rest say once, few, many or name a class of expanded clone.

TGCGCCAGCAGACTGGCGTTCGCTGGCACAGATACGCAGTATTTT,CASRLAFAGTDTQYF,15,.,TRBJ2-3,.,TRBV28
TGCGCCAGCAGCTTGGGACTAGGGGACACAGATACGCAGTATTTT,CASSLGLGDTDTQYF,15,many,TRBJ2-3,.,TRBV5-1
TGTGCCAGCAGTGTCGAAAGGGATTCACCCCTCCACTTT,CASSVERDSPLHF,13,few,TRBJ1-6,.,TRBV2
TGTGCCTGGAGTGTGCCAGCGGGGGGCACAGATACGCAGTATTTT,CAWSVPAGGTDTQYF,15,few,TRBJ2-3,TRBD2,TRBV30
TGTGCCTGGAGTCATGGGAACACTGAAGCTTTCTTT,CAWSHGNTEAFF,12,.,TRBJ1-1,.,TRBV30
TGTGCCTGGAGTTATCTGGGTTCTGGGGCCAACGTCCTGACTTTC,CAWSYLGSGANVLTF,15,.,TRBJ2-6,.,TRBV30
TGCGCCAGCAGCCAAGTTAGAACCGGGGGGGGGTTCTCTTACAATGAGCAGTTCTTC,CASSQVRTGGGFSYNEQFF,19,few,TRBJ2-1,TRBD2,TRBV4-3
TGCGCCAGCAGCTTGGATGTTAGCGGGGGGGGAGAGACCCAGTACTTC,CASSLDVSGGGETQYF,16,.,TRBJ2-5,TRBD2,TRBV5-1
TGTGCCAGCAGATCTGGGACTAGTGTGCCCAATGAGCAGTTCTTC,CASRSGTSVPNEQFF,15,.,TRBJ2-1,TRBD2,TRBV12-3/TRBV12-4
TGTGCCAGCAGCCCAGCCCCAGGGGGCACTGGAAACACCATATATTTT,CASSPAPGGTGNTIYF,16,.,TRBJ1-3,TRBD1,TRBV7-2
TGCGCCAGCAGCCAGGGTCCCAGGGGCGACGAGCAGTACTTC,CASSQGPRGDEQYF,14,.,TRBJ2-7,.,TRBV4-1
TGTGCCAGCCGTTTTGGGCCGAACACTGAAGCTTTCTTT,CASRFGPNTEAFF,13,few,TRBJ1-1,.,TRBV6-2/TRBV6-3
TGCGCCAGCAGCTACTTGGGACTAGCGGGACCGAACACCGGGGAGCTGTTTTTT,CASSYLGLAGPNTGELFF,18,.,TRBJ2-2,TRBD2,TRBV5-1
TGTGCCAGTAGTATAACAGGGGTTGATTCACCCCTCCACTTT,CASSITGVDSPLHF,14,.,TRBJ1-6,TRBD1,TRBV19
TGTGCCAGCAGCTCCCGGGCCTTTCCCCATGAGACCCAGTACTTC,CASSSRAFPHETQYF,15,few,TRBJ2-5,.,TRBV7-9
TGTGCCAGCAGTTACTCGGGCTCTGGAAACACCATATATTTT,CASSYSGSGNTIYF,14,.,TRBJ1-3,.,TRBV6-5
TGTGCCAGCAGCTTTGGAGGGGCGCGGGTTAATGAGCAGTTCTTC,CASSFGGARVNEQFF,15,few,TRBJ2-1,.,TRBV7-2
TGCGCCAGCGACCAGGGACTAGCGGGGGTAACTGAGCAGTTCTTC,CASDQGLAGVTEQFF,15,many,TRBJ2-1,TRBD2,TRBV4-1
TGTGCCAGCGGCGCGCGAGGCGGCCTCTCGAACATTCAGTACTTC,CASGARGGLSNIQYF,15,.,TRBJ2-4,.,TRBV7-9
TGCGCCAGCAGGATTCTAGCGGGAGCTACAGATACGCAGTATTTT,CASRILAGATDTQYF,15,many,TRBJ2-3,TRBD2,TRBV5-1
TGCGCCAGCAGTGAGTTCCCTGGGACAGGGGGCAATGAGCAGTTCTTC,CASSEFPGTGGNEQFF,16,.,TRBJ2-1,TRBD1,TRBV10-1
TGCGCCAGCAGCACGGGGTTTAATAGCAATCAGCCCCAGCATTTT,CASSTGFNSNQPQHF,15,few,TRBJ1-5,.,TRBV5-1
TGCAGTGCCAACCGGGAAAGTGTGGGCACTGAAGCTTTCTTT,CSANRESVGTEAFF,14,.,TRBJ1-1,.,TRBV20-1
TGTGCCAGCAGCCCCCACCGCCGGGACAGGGCCCATGAGCAGTTCTTC,CASSPHRRDRAHEQFF,16,.,TRBJ2-1,TRBD1,TRBV3-1
TGTGCCATCAGCTCTAACTATGGCTACACCTTC,CAISSNYGYTF,11,.,TRBJ1-2,.,TRBV10-3
TGTGCCAGCAGCCAGACTAGCGGGGGGGATAGCTCCTACAATGAGCAGTTCTTC,CASSQTSGGDSSYNEQFF,18,.,TRBJ2-1,TRBD2,TRBV3-1